The rows below give T cell receptor beta chains drawn from one sample of a study of blood T cell repertoires in COVID-19. Assay: immunoSEQ multiplex PCR; the TCRdb copy retains only in-frame clones and omits some. The data hold 250,000 to 400,000 clones, with about nine tenths observed a single time. Sequencing was carried out using PBMCs or T cells enriched from blood (not recorded which). The receptors shown here come from a man aged 60 to 69 who had recovered from COVID-19. The CDR3 runs from the conserved cysteine through the conserved F or W.

cdr3_aa j_call v_call
CASRDRVASTQYF TRBJ2-3 TRBV2
CASSKVGGQTRGYGYTF TRBJ1-2 TRBV21-1
CASSSSTGGANQPQHF TRBJ1-5 TRBV27
CATSDSSTNYGYTF TRBJ1-2 TRBV24-1
CAISESGQGRGNTIYF TRBJ1-3 TRBV10-3
CASSYSANTEAFF TRBJ1-1 TRBV6-5
CASSPSPGQGDTEAFF TRBJ1-1 TRBV11-2
CASLVGGPYNEQFF TRBJ2-1 TRBV28
CASSPSGGAGELFF TRBJ2-2 TRBV7-3
CASSYPGGTDTQYF TRBJ2-3 TRBV6-2/TRBV6-3
CAWSVCLTSGCRNEQYF TRBJ2-7 TRBV30
CASSQLLAGVTDTQYF TRBJ2-3 TRBV7-2
CASSQVTSGGNEQFF TRBJ2-1 TRBV3-1/TRBV3-2
CASWGQPGNTIYF TRBJ1-3 TRBV2
CSASLGPSNQPQHF TRBJ1-5 TRBV20-1
CAWNRGSYEQYF TRBJ2-7 TRBV30